This TCR beta chain was captured by sequencing in a study of blood T cell repertoires in COVID-19. As for the study in general: Whether acute or convalescent, the COVID-19 samples came from the United States, Italy and Spain. T cells, B-cell-depleted T cells, or PBMCs supplied cDNA or gDNA.

Original processing notes: Cell counts per sample came from amplifying reference gene primers. Produced via immunoSEQ multiplex PCR; TCRdb's table is partial and in-frame only. V, J and clone size derive from that table, while D and trimming were established from the DNA sequence. The data contain 240,000 or so clones, almost 85% of them singletons. With V trimmed by 1 base and J by 4 bases, 4 bases remained unmatched. The CDR3 is 14 residues long. Germline CDR1 and CDR2: SGHDT and YYEEEE. The TCR sequence derives from a woman of 80 years or more with acute or convalescent COVID-19. Sequenced input: peripheral blood. This sequence joins TRBV5-6 and TRBJ1-1, with 7 bases aligning to TRBD1. The CDR3 loop is CASSLISGGTEAFF. CDR3 in DNA: TGTGCCAGCAGCTTGATCTCAGGGGGCACTGAAGCTTTCTTT.